This is a list of T cell receptor beta chains from one sample in a study of blood T cell repertoires in COVID-19. Profiling relied on immunoSEQ multiplex PCR, and the TCRdb table lists in-frame clones only, not all of them. The table shows roughly 250,000 clones, with 88% occurring only once. Sequencing input: peripheral blood. The receptor set was obtained from a woman aged 25 to 39 with acute or convalescent COVID-19. The CDR3 runs from the conserved cysteine through the conserved F or W. The D gene is left open where the match is weak. Clone size is given for some rows only: seen once, a few or many times, or a class if the clone is expanded.

.	16	TRBV4-1	.	TRBJ2-3	CASSLYSSELTDTQYF	TGCGCCAGCAGCCTTTACTCAAGCGAGCTCACAGATACGCAGTATTTT
.	14	TRBV3-1/TRBV3-2	.	TRBJ2-4	CASSQDLASDIQYF	TGTGCCAGCAGCCAAGATCTGGCTAGCGACATTCAGTACTTC
.	13	TRBV6-5	once	TRBJ2-5	CASSYSVAETQYF	TGTGCCAGCAGTTACTCGGTTGCGGAGACCCAGTACTTC
.	13	TRBV30	.	TRBJ1-1	CAWIGHLNTEAFF	TGTGCCTGGATCGGACACCTGAACACTGAAGCTTTCTTT
TRBD2	15	TRBV7-2	.	TRBJ2-7	CASSYSTSGLYEQYF	TGTGCCAGCAGTTATTCGACTAGCGGCCTCTACGAGCAGTACTTC
TRBD2	16	TRBV18	.	TRBJ2-1	CASSPSGLAGGVSQFF	TGTGCCAGCTCACCATCGGGACTAGCGGGAGGCGTGAGTCAATTCTTC
TRBD1	13	TRBV5-6	.	TRBJ1-2	CATKGDRVYGYTF	TGTGCCACCAAGGGGGACAGGGTCTATGGCTACACCTTC
.	14	TRBV10-3	.	TRBJ1-6	CAISEWDSNSPLHF	TGTGCCATCAGTGAATGGGACTCTAATTCACCCCTCCACTTT
.	15	TRBV7-2	.	TRBJ1-2	CASSSTVDRPRGYTF	TGTGCCAGCAGCAGCACCGTCGACAGACCCCGGGGCTACACCTTC
.	15	TRBV5-1	.	TRBJ2-1	CASRQSPGSDNEQFF	TGCGCCAGCAGACAATCCCCCGGGAGCGACAATGAGCAGTTCTTC
.	14	TRBV7-2	.	TRBJ2-5	CASSLGGSGETQYF	TGTGCCAGCAGCTTAGGTGGGAGCGGTGAGACCCAGTACTTC
.	15	TRBV18	.	TRBJ1-2	CASSPLKGANYGYTF	TGTGCCAGCTCACCACTAAAGGGGGCTAACTATGGCTACACCTTC
TRBD1	15	TRBV9	.	TRBJ2-5	CASSVGTGDGETQYF	TGTGCCAGCAGCGTTGGCACAGGGGACGGTGAGACCCAGTACTTC
.	12	TRBV30	few	TRBJ1-5	CAWSGENQPQHF	TGTGCCTGGAGCGGGGAAAATCAGCCCCAGCATTTT
.	16	TRBV4-3	.	TRBJ2-3	CASSQEFGAGADTQYF	TGCGCCAGCAGCCAAGAGTTTGGGGCAGGGGCAGATACGCAGTATTTT
.	16	TRBV9	.	TRBJ2-2	CASSVARQVHTGELFF	TGTGCCAGCAGCGTCGCAAGACAGGTACATACCGGGGAGCTGTTTTTT
TRBD2	16	TRBV7-2	.	TRBJ2-2	CASSLASGSLTGELFF	TGTGCCAGCAGCTTAGCTAGCGGGAGCCTCACCGGGGAGCTGTTTTTT
.	14	TRBV4-3	.	TRBJ1-1	CASSQGQSDTEAFF	TGCGCCAGCAGCCAAGGACAGTCGGACACTGAAGCTTTCTTT
TRBD1	15	TRBV7-6	.	TRBJ1-3	CASSATGADGNTIYF	TGTGCCAGCAGCGCTACAGGGGCGGACGGAAACACCATATATTTT
TRBD2	13	TRBV11-2	.	TRBJ2-3	CASSLKGREAQYF	TGTGCCAGCAGTCTAAAAGGGCGGGAGGCGCAGTATTTT
.	14	TRBV4-3	.	TRBJ1-2	CASSQIPANYGYTF	TGCGCCAGCAGCCAAATCCCCGCTAACTATGGCTACACCTTC
.	13	TRBV25-1	.	TRBJ1-4	CASRQAGNEKLFF	TGTGCCAGCAGACAGGCGGGGAATGAAAAACTGTTTTTT
TRBD2	14	TRBV24-1	once	TRBJ2-1	CATSGSGRGNEQFF	TGTGCCACCAGTGGTAGCGGGAGAGGGAATGAGCAGTTCTTC
TRBD2	15	TRBV19	.	TRBJ2-3	CASSFSGTLPDTQYF	TGTGCCAGTAGTTTTAGCGGGACACTCCCAGATACGCAGTATTTT
.	18	TRBV12-2	.	TRBJ2-3	CASRLGFQLRGPTDTQYF	TGTGCAAGTCGCTTAGGTTTCCAGCTGAGGGGGCCCACAGATACGCAGTATTTT
TRBD2	17	TRBV4-3	once	TRBJ2-1	CASSQEPPGLASNEQFF	TGCGCCAGCAGCCAAGAGCCCCCGGGACTAGCGTCCAATGAGCAGTTCTTC
TRBD2	15	TRBV7-9	.	TRBJ2-7	CASSLSSGLLYEQYF	TGTGCCAGCAGCCTCTCTAGCGGACTATTGTACGAGCAGTACTTC
.	13	TRBV12-3/TRBV12-4	.	TRBJ1-1	CASGRTEATEAFF	TGTGCCAGCGGACGGACAGAGGCCACTGAAGCTTTCTTT
.	15	TRBV7-9	.	TRBJ1-4	CASSSGRLTNEKLFF	TGTGCCAGCAGCTCCGGTCGATTAACTAATGAAAAACTGTTTTTT
.	14	TRBV21-1	.	TRBJ1-2	CASSTGTGNYGYTF	TGTGCCAGCAGCACCGGGACAGGGAACTATGGCTACACCTTC
.	14	TRBV5-4	.	TRBJ2-7	CASSLSLGSYEQYF	TGTGCCAGCAGCTTATCTCTCGGGTCCTACGAGCAGTACTTC
TRBD1	13	TRBV29-1	.	TRBJ2-2	CSADRGNTGELFF	TGCAGCGCCGACAGGGGGAACACCGGGGAGCTGTTTTTT
TRBD2	15	TRBV5-1	.	TRBJ2-1	CASSWGLAGTNEQFF	TGCGCCAGCAGCTGGGGACTAGCGGGGACGAATGAGCAGTTCTTC
.	13	TRBV3-1/TRBV3-2	.	TRBJ1-1	CASSLSPGIEAFF	TGTGCCAGCAGCCTGAGCCCCGGGATCGAAGCTTTCTTT
.	17	TRBV4-3	.	TRBJ2-1	CASSPSARGSQGPEQFF	TGCGCCAGCAGCCCTAGCGCCCGGGGCTCCCAGGGTCCTGAGCAGTTCTTC
TRBD2	18	TRBV3-1/TRBV3-2	.	TRBJ2-3	CASSQDRLAGDGGDTQYF	TGTGCCAGCAGCCAAGACAGACTAGCGGGAGATGGGGGGGATACGCAGTATTTT
.	17	TRBV27	once	TRBJ2-7	CASSRPSEAGLPYEQYF	TGTGCCAGCAGTCGGCCTTCGGAAGCGGGCCTTCCCTACGAGCAGTACTTC
.	12	TRBV19	.	TRBJ2-7	CASSVGGREQYF	TGTGCCAGTAGCGTGGGGGGTCGCGAGCAGTACTTC
.	16	TRBV11-2	.	TRBJ2-1	CASSLVVTSSYNEQFF	TGTGCCAGCAGCTTAGTAGTCACGAGCTCCTACAATGAGCAGTTCTTC
.	15	TRBV10-3	.	TRBJ1-4	CAISELGATNEKLFF	TGTGCCATCAGTGAGTTGGGAGCAACTAATGAAAAACTGTTTTTT
TRBD1	15	TRBV7-8	.	TRBJ2-1	CASSVTGRSYNEQFF	TGTGCCAGCAGCGTGACAGGGCGCTCCTACAATGAGCAGTTCTTC
.	12	TRBV6-5	.	TRBJ2-1	CASSYSRSEQFF	TGTGCCAGCAGTTACTCGAGAAGTGAGCAGTTCTTC
.	13	TRBV7-2	few	TRBJ2-7	CASSSRQTGEQYF	TGTGCCAGCAGCTCCCGACAGACTGGGGAGCAGTACTTC
TRBD2	15	TRBV7-9	.	TRBJ2-1	CASRTLASGNNEQFF	TGTGCCAGCAGGACGCTAGCTAGCGGGAACAATGAGCAGTTCTTC
.	12	TRBV24-1	.	TRBJ1-2	CATSDSGDGYTF	TGTGCCACCAGTGATTCAGGGGATGGCTACACCTTC
TRBD2	16	TRBV6-2/TRBV6-3	.	TRBJ2-2	CASSATSGGNTGELFF	TGTGCCAGCAGTGCGACTAGCGGGGGGAACACCGGGGAGCTGTTTTTT
TRBD1	13	TRBV30	.	TRBJ2-7	CAWSRQGSYEQYF	TGTGCCTGGAGTAGACAGGGGTCCTACGAGCAGTACTTC
TRBD1	14	TRBV13	.	TRBJ2-7	CASSQGQGRREQYF	TGTGCCAGCAGCCAGGGACAGGGGCGCCGCGAGCAGTACTTC
.	15	TRBV7-9	.	TRBJ2-7	CASSSPSGSAYEQYF	TGTGCCAGCAGCTCGCCCAGCGGGTCCGCCTACGAGCAGTACTTC
.	13	TRBV4-3	.	TRBJ1-5	CASSSQYNQPQHF	TGCGCCAGCAGCTCCCAGTACAATCAGCCCCAGCATTTT
TRBD1	15	TRBV9	.	TRBJ2-2	CASSVQGADTGELFF	TGTGCCAGCAGCGTCCAGGGGGCCGACACCGGGGAGCTGTTTTTT